These 2 T cell receptor beta chains share one sample of origin, sequenced in a study of regulatory T cells in long-lasting Graves disease. Arm-PCR of CDR3 regions with iRepertoire HTBI primers generated TCR beta libraries. Using its own MiXCR run on the multiplex PCR reads, TCRdb lists one record per CDR3 protein. The sample has under 700,000 distinct CDR3 sequences, 15% to 20% seen once. The time point here: newly diagnosed GD, antithyroid drugs for less than 3 months. Scientists built the TCR library using RNA that was extracted from PBMCs. These data also formed part of another study, on T cells in Graves' hyperthyroidism and ophthalmopathy.

Source: peripheral blood mononuclear cells (PBMCs), taken at new diagnosis, from a patient treated with antithyroid drugs. The receptors originated from a woman aged 35-65 years with Graves disease.

This clonotype was counted between two and nine times. This sequence joins TRBV4-1 and TRBJ2-7, with 9 bases that match TRBD1. Trimming cost V 8 bases and J 2 bases; bases outside gene matches: 7. CDR3 length: 14 amino acids. Germline-derived CDR1 and CDR2 are MGHRA and YSYEKL. DNA of the CDR3: TGCGCCAGCGCCTGGAGGGACAGGGCCTACGAGCAGTACTTC. This codes for CASAWRDRAYEQYF.

This clonotype was counted between two and nine times. The V and J genes are TRBV19 and TRBJ2-7, with D tentatively TRBD2 (6 bases). The V end was cut by 2 bases, the J end by 3 bases, with 20 bases between. CDR3 size: 17 residues. Germline assignment: CDR1 LNHDA and CDR2 SQIVND (reference sequence). The CDR3 protein is CASSIMFSWTGDYEQYF. As DNA, the CDR3 is TGTGCCAGTAGTATAATGTTCTCGTGGACGGGAGACTACGAGCAGTACTTC. Using reference TRBV19 and TRBJ2-7 for the parts outside the CDR3, the full variable domain is DGGITQSPKYLFRKEGQNVTLSCEQNLNHDAMYWYRQDPGQGLRLIYYSQIVNDFQKGDIAEGYSVSREKKESFPLTVTSAQKNPTAFYLCASSIMFSWTGDYEQYFGPGTRLTVT.